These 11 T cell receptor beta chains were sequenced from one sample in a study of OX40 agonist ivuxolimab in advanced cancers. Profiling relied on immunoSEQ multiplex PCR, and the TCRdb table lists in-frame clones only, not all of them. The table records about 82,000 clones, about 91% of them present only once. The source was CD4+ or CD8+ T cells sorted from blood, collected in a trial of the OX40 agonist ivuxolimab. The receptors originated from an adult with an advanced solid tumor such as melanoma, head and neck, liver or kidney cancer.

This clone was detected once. The CDR3 region is CATSRRSGTITDTQYF. The CDR3 DNA reads TGTGCCACCAGCAGGAGAAGCGGGACTATCACAGATACGCAGTATTTT. This sequence joins TRBV15 and TRBJ2-3; TRBD2 matches at 7 bases. Germline V gene sequence: CDR1 LNHNV, CDR2 YYDKDF (reference sequence). The CDR3 has 16 amino acids. V was pared by 3 bases and J by 2 bases, with 8 bases of the junction left unmatched.

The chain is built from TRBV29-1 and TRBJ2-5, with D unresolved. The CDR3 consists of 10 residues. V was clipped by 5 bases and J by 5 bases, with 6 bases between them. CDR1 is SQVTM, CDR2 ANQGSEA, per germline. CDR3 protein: CSVKTETQYF. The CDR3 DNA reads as TGCAGCGTTAAGACGGAGACCCAGTACTTC.

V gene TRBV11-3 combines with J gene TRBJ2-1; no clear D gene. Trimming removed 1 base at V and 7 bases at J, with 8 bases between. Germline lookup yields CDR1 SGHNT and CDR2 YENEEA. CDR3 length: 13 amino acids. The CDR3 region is CASSLAGRNEQFF. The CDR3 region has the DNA TGTGCCAGCAGCTTAGCGGGCAGGAATGAGCAGTTCTTC.

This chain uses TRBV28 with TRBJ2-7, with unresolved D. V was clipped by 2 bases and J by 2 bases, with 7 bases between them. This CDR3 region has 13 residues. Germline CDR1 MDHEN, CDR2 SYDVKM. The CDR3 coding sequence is TGTGCCAGCAGTTTAGCCTCGCCCTACGAGCAGTACTTC. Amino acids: CASSLASPYEQYF.

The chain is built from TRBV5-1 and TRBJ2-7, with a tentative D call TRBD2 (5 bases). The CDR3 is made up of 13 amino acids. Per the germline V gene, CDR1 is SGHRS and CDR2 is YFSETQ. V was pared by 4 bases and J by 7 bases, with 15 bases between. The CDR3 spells CASSPGVLGEQYF. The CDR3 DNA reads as TGCGCCAGCAGCCCCGGGGTCTTGGGTGAGCAGTACTTC.

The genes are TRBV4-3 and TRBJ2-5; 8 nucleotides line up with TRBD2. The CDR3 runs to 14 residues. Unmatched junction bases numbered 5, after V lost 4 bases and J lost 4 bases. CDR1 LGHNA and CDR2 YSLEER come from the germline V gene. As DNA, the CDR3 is TGCGCCAGCAGCCTTAGCGGGACCGCAGAGACCCAGTACTTC. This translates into CASSLSGTAETQYF.

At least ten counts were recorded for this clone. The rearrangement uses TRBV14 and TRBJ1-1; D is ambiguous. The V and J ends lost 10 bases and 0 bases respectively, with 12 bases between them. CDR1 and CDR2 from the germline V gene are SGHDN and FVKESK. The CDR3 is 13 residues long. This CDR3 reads CATTYLMNTEAFF. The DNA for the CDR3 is TGTGCCACCACATACCTTATGAACACTGAAGCTTTCTTT.

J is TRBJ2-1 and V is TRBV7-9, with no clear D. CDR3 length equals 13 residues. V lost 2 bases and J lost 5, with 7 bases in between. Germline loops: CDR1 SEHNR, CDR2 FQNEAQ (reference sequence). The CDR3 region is CASSLQRNNEQFF. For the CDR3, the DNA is TGTGCCAGCAGCTTACAACGGAACAATGAGCAGTTCTTC.

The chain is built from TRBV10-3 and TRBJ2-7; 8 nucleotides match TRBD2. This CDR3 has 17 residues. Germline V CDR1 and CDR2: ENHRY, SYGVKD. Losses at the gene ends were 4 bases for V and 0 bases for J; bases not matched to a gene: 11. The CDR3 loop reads CAISAVTEREPSYEQYF. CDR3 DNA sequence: TGTGCCATCAGTGCGGTGACCGAGCGGGAGCCCTCCTACGAGCAGTACTTC.

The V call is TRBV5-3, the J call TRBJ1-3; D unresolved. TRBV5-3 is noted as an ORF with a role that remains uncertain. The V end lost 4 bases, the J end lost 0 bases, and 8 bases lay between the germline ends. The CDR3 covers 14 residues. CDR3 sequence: CARSGKSSGNTIYF. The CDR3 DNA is TGTGCCAGAAGCGGAAAGAGCTCTGGAAACACCATATATTTT.

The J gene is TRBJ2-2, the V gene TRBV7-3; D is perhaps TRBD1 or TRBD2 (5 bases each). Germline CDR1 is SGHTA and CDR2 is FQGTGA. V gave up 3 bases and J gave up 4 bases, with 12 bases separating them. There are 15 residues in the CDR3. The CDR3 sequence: CASSLGPGTTGELFF. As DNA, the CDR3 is TGTGCCAGCAGCTTGGGCCCGGGGACCACCGGGGAGCTGTTTTTT.